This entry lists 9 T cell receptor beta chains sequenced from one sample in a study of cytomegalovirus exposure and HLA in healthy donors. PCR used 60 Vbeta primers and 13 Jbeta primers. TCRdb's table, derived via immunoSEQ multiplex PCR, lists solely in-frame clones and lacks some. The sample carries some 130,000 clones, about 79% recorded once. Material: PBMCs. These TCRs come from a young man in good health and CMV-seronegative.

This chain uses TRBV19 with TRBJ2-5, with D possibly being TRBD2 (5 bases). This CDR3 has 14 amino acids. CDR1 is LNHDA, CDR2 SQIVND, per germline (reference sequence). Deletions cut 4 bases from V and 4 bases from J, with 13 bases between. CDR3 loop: CASSTEGWGETQYF. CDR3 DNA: TGTGCCAGTAGTACCGAGGGATGGGGAGAGACCCAGTACTTC.

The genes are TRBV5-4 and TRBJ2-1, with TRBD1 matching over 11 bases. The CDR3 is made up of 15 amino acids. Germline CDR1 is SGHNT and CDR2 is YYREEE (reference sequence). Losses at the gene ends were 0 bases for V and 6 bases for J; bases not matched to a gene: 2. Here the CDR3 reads CASSLAGTGGNEQFF. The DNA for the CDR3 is TGTGCCAGCAGCTTGGCCGGGACAGGGGGCAATGAGCAGTTCTTC.

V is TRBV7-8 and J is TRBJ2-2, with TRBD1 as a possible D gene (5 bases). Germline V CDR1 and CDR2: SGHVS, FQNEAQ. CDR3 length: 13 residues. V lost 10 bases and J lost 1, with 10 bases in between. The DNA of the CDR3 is TGTGCCATCAGAGACAGGAACACCGGGGAGCTGTTTTTT. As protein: CAIRDRNTGELFF.

This CDR3 is CASSINGDRGTYEQYF. Here the CDR3 DNA reads TGTGCCAGTAGTATCAATGGGGACAGGGGTACCTACGAGCAGTACTTC. The chain carries TRBV19 and TRBJ2-7, with TRBD1 matching 10 bases. CDR3 size: 16 residues. CDR1 and CDR2 (germline): LNHDA, SQIVND (reference sequence). Trimming removed 3 bases from V and 2 bases from J; junction bases left unmatched: 7.

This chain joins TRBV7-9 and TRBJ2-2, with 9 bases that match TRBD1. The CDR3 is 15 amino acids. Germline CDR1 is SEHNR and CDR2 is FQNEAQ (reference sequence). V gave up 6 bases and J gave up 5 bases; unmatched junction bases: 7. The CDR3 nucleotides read TGTGCCAGCAGACCGGACAGGGGCCGGACCGGGGAGCTGTTTTTT. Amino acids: CASRPDRGRTGELFF.

The DNA of the CDR3 is TGTGCCAGCAGCTTAGTCCACAGTGGTGGCTACACCTTC. Encoded protein: CASSLVHSGGYTF. The rearrangement uses TRBV7-9 and TRBJ1-2; D not certain. With 1 base removed from V and 7 bases from J, the gap between germline ends came to 10 bases. CDR1 is SEHNR, CDR2 FQNEAQ, per germline (reference sequence). This CDR3 is built from 13 residues.

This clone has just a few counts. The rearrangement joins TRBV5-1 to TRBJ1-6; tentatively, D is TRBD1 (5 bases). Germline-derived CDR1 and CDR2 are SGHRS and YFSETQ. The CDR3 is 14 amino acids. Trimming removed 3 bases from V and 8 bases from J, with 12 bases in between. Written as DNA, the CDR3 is TGCGCCAGCAGCTGGGGGGGGAAGGATTCACCCCTCCACTTT. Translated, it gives CASSWGGKDSPLHF. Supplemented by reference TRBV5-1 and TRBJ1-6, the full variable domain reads KAGVTQTPRYLIKTRGQQVTLSCSPISGHRSVSWYQQTPGQGLQFLFEYFSETQRNKGNFPGRFSGRQFSNSRSEMNVSTLELGDSALYLCASSWGGKDSPLHFGNGTRLTVT.

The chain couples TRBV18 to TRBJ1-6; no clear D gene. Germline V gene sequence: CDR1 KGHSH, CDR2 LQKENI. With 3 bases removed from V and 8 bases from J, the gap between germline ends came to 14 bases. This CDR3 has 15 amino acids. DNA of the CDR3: TGTGCCAGCTCACCGAATTCCTTCCAGGATTCACCCCTCCACTTT. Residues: CASSPNSFQDSPLHF.

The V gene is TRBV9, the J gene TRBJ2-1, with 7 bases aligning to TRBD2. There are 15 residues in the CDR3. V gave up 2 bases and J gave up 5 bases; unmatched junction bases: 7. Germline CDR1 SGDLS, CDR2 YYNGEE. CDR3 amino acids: CASSVGLAENNEQFF. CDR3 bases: TGTGCCAGCAGCGTTGGGCTAGCGGAAAACAATGAGCAGTTCTTC.